This entry lists 8 T cell receptor beta chains sequenced from one sample in a study of tissue T cells after allogeneic stem cell transplantation. TCRdb's table, derived via immunoSEQ multiplex PCR, lists solely in-frame clones and lacks some. The sample includes about 9,800 clones, 60% to 70% of them seen just once. Material: tissue from the stomach, obtained at autopsy. These receptors were obtained from a male donor at least 60 years old with lung cancer.

This clone came up once. CDR3 amino acids: CASSFGAVGGYGYTF. In DNA form, the CDR3 reads TGTGCCAGCAGTTTTGGCGCCGTTGGGGGATATGGCTACACCTTC. The chain employs TRBV28 and TRBJ1-2, with D possibly matching TRBD1 (5 bases). Trimming removed 3 bases from V and 5 bases from J, with 16 bases in between. CDR3 length: 15 amino acids. Germline V CDR1 and CDR2: MDHEN, SYDVKM.

CDR3 in DNA: TGTGCCAGCAGGACACTGGGTTCACCCCTCCACTTT. Residues: CASRTLGSPLHF. The chain combines TRBV6-6 with TRBJ1-6; D not certain. CDR1 is MNHNY, CDR2 SVGAGI, per germline (reference sequence). Between the trimmed V and J ends, which lost 6 bases and 9 bases, there was a span of 9 bases. The CDR3 loop spans 12 amino acids.

V gene TRBV6-5 combines with J gene TRBJ1-2; D remains ambiguous. CDR1 MNHEY and CDR2 SVGAGI come from the germline V gene. V lost 5 bases, J lost 2 bases, and 12 bases lay in between. This CDR3 has 14 amino acids. CDR3 in amino acids: CASSTRARNYGYTF. The CDR3 coding sequence is TGTGCCAGCAGTACTCGGGCGCGAAACTATGGCTACACCTTC.

The chain uses TRBV10-1 and TRBJ2-7; 8 nucleotides align to TRBD2. The end of the DNA is better explained by TRBJ2-1, so the J call may be wrong. Germline CDR1 WNHNN, CDR2 SYGVQD (reference sequence). There are 17 residues in the CDR3. CDR3 sequence: CASSESIAGGTRNEQFF. CDR3 DNA: TGCGCCAGCAGTGAGTCGATTGCCGGGGGGACTAGGAATGAGCAGTTCTTC.

This clone is medium-sized (0.01 to 0.1%) in the sample. The chain combines TRBV7-2 with TRBJ2-6; D unresolved. The CDR3 spans 15 residues. Trimming removed 10 bases at V and 0 bases at J, with 13 bases between. Germline V CDR1 and CDR2: SGHTA, FQGNSA. This CDR3 is CATPPESSGANVLTF. CDR3 nucleotides: TGTGCCACCCCCCCAGAGAGCTCTGGGGCCAACGTCCTGACTTTC.

CDR3 region: CASSRGLTETQYF. For the CDR3, the DNA is TGTGCCAGCAGCCGGGGACTTACGGAGACCCAGTACTTC. The chain carries TRBV9 and TRBJ2-5; TRBD2 might be the D (6 bases). This CDR3 contains 13 residues. Trimming took off 4 bases at V and 5 bases at J, with 12 bases between the two ends. Germline V lookup: CDR1 SGDLS, CDR2 YYNGEE.

This chain joins TRBV5-1 and TRBJ1-1; possibly TRBD1 for D (5 bases). CDR1 SGHRS and CDR2 YFSETQ come from the germline V gene. Trimming cost V 4 bases and J 3 bases, with 13 bases left between them. The CDR3 length is 14 residues. CDR3 bases: TGCGCCAGCAGCGACAGTTTAGGGTACACTGAAGCTTTCTTT. The encoded protein is CASSDSLGYTEAFF.

The V and J genes are TRBV7-8 and TRBJ1-6; TRBD1 aligns across 8 bases. J was trimmed by 7 bases and V by 3 bases; bases with no gene match: 2. CDR1 and CDR2 (germline): SGHVS, FQNEAQ. The CDR3 is 14 residues long. Written as DNA, the CDR3 is TGTGCCAGCAGCTTGGGGACAGGAAATTCACCCCTCCACTTT. Its translation is CASSLGTGNSPLHF.